Included here is one T cell receptor (beta chain) sequence, with context. The data are from a study of T cell changes during pregnancy in multiple sclerosis. This CDR3 contains 15 residues. Trimming took 4 bases from V and 7 from J, leaving 20 bases between them. CDR1 and CDR2 from the germline V gene are SEHNR and FQNEAQ (reference sequence). Sequencing used immunoSEQ multiplex PCR; TCRdb keeps in-frame clones, though not all of them. In the table there are around 70,000 clones, around nine tenths of which are singletons. The chain combines TRBV7-9 with TRBJ2-7; TRBD1 is a possible D gene (6 bases). The sample was peripheral blood, taken in the second trimester of pregnancy. The clonotype originates from a female donor in good health, enrolled as a control in a pregnancy study. In nucleotides, the CDR3 is TGTGCCAGCAGCTCCCCCTTCGGACAGTCTAGGGAGCAGTACTTC. Translated, it gives CASSSPFGQSREQYF.